This TCR beta chain was recovered during a study of blood T cell repertoires in COVID-19. Background on the study: COVID-19 samples, acute and convalescent, were from the United States, Italy and Spain. From T cells, B-cell-depleted T cells, or PBMCs came the material, which was cDNA or gDNA.

As originally analysed: Amplification of reference gene primers provided the estimated nucleated cell counts. Sequenced by immunoSEQ multiplex PCR; TCRdb stores in-frame clones only, minus some. V and J calls and clone size are given by that table; D and trimming were obtained from the DNA. The sample has about 160,000 clones, less than 85% seen once. The length of the CDR3 is 14 residues. The germline CDR1 and CDR2 sequences are LNHNV and YYDKDF (reference sequence). V lost 8 bases, J lost 1 base, and 14 bases lay in between. This receptor was taken from an elderly woman with active or convalescent COVID-19. What was sequenced was peripheral blood. The chain uses TRBV15 and TRBJ1-1; D unclear. CDR3 loop: CATRLGGTNTEAFF. The DNA for the CDR3 is TGTGCCACCCGACTCGGAGGAACGAACACTGAAGCTTTCTTT.